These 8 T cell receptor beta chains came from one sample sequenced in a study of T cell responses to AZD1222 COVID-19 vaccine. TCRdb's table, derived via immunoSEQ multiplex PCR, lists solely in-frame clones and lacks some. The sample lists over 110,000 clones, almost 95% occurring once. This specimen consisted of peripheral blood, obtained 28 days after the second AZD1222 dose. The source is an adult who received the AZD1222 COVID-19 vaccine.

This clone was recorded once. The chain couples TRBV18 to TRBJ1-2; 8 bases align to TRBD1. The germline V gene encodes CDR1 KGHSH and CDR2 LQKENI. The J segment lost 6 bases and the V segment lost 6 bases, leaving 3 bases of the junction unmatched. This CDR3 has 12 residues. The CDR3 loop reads CASSEDRDGYTF. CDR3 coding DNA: TGTGCCAGCTCCGAGGACAGGGATGGCTACACCTTC.

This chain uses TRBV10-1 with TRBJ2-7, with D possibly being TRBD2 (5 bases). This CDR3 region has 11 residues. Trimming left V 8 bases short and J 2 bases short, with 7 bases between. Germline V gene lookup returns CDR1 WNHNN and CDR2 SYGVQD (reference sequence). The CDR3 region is CASPRAYEQYV. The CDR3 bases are TGCGCCAGCCCGAGGGCCTACGAGCAGTACGTC.

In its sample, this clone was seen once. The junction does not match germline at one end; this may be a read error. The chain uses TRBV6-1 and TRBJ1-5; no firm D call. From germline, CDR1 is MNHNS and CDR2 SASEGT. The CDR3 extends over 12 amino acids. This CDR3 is CASSQANQPQHF. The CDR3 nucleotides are TGTGCCAGCAGTCAAGCGAATCAGCCCCAGCATTTT.

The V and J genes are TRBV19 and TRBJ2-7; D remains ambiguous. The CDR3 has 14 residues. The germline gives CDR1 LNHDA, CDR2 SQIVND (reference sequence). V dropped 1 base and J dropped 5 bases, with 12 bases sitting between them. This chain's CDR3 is CASSIGVLGNEQYF. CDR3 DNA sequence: TGTGCCAGTAGTATAGGCGTCTTAGGGAACGAGCAGTACTTC. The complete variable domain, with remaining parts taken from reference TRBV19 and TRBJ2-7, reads DGGITQSPKYLFRKEGQNVTLSCEQNLNHDAMYWYRQDPGQGLRLIYYSQIVNDFQKGDIAEGYSVSREKKESFPLTVTSAQKNPTAFYLCASSIGVLGNEQYFGPGTRLTVT.

The CDR3 nucleotides are TGTGCCAGCTCACCCTATCACGAGGAGGTCACTGAAGCTTTCTTT. Translated, it gives CASSPYHEEVTEAFF. This chain links TRBV18 with TRBJ1-1; no definite D call. V dropped 3 bases and J dropped 4 bases, with 15 bases sitting between them. The CDR3 is 15 amino acids. Germline values: CDR1 KGHSH, CDR2 LQKENI.

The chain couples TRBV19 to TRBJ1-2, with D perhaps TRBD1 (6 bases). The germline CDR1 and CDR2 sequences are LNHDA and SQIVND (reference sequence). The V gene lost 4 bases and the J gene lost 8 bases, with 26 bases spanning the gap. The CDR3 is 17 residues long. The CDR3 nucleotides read TGTGCCAGTAGTAGCTGGACAGCTCGTGGGGACTGGGGCGGCTACACCTTC. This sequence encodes CASSSWTARGDWGGYTF.

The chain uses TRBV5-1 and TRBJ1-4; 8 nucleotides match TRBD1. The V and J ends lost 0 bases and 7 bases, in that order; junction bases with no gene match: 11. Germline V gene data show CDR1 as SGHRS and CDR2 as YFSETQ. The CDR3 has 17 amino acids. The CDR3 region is CASSLEGAGGEGEKLFF. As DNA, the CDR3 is TGCGCCAGCAGCTTGGAAGGGGCAGGGGGCGAAGGTGAAAAACTGTTTTTT.

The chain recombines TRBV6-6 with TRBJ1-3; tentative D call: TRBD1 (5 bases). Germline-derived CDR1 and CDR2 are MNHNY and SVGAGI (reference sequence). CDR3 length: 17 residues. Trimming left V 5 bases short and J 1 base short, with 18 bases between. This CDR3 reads CASSLSGGLYSGNTIYF. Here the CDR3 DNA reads TGTGCCAGCAGTCTTTCCGGGGGACTTTATTCTGGAAACACCATATATTTT.